Following are 16 T cell receptor beta chains from one sample sequenced in a study of tumor and adjacent non-tumor tissue in lung cancer (dated by TCRdb to 2016 to 2018). RNA was isolated from bulk, unsorted tissue, and RNA quality was assessed with a NanoDrop ND-1000 and an Agilent 2100. Distant non-tumor tissue taken more than 3 cm from the tumor edge was used as the normal lung sample. Library prep was done by multiplex PCR. Sequencing instrument: Illumina HiSeq 2500. TCRbeta libraries were built by three rounds of nested PCR using primers (Table S4), following protocols modified from ARM-PCR. The public reads were reanalyzed by TCRdb: fastp trimming at Q25, MiXCR alignment, in-frame beta chains only. CDR3 protein duplicates are merged, each entry listing the most common genes and DNA. Within this sample are about 110,000 distinct CDR3 sequences, with around 57% of them counted one time only. The ten largest make up roughly 20% of the sample.

Sample: distant non-tumor lung tissue. These receptors came from a man aged 60 to 69 with non-small cell lung cancer.

Concerning this clonotype itself: The conserved final phenylalanine or tryptophan is absent from the CDR3, which likely points to a read error. The rearrangement uses TRBV29-1 and TRBJ2-3; D is ambiguous. The V end was cut by 6 bases, the J end by 8 bases, with 21 bases between. CDR1 and CDR2 from the germline V gene are SQVTM and ANQGSEA. The CDR3 sequence is 14 residues long. Written as DNA, the CDR3 is TGCAGCGTCGAGTCGAGTACTGGACCAGGTACGCAGTATTCT. The encoded protein is CSVESSTGPGTQYS.

Points on this clonotype: This clone may be a read error of a much larger clone one base away. In DNA, the CDR3 is TGTGCCAACAGCATGAACAGGGGGGGCACAGATACGCAGTATTTT. Its protein is CANSMNRGGTDTQYF. V gene TRBV5-5 combines with J gene TRBJ2-3; 8 bases fit TRBD1. The CDR3 sequence is 15 residues long. Per the germline V gene, CDR1 is SGHKS and CDR2 is YYEKEE (reference sequence).

A remark on this clonotype: The junction does not match germline at one end; this may be a read error. The chain uses TRBV5-4 and TRBJ2-3; D is possibly TRBD1 or TRBD2 (5 bases each). The CDR3 runs to 14 residues. Germline V gene data show CDR1 as SGHNT and CDR2 as YYREEE (reference sequence). The CDR3 loop reads CASSSWDRTDTKYF. Written as DNA, the CDR3 is TGTGCCAGCAGCTCCTGGGACCGTACAGATACGAAGTATTTT.

Worth noting for this clonotype: A junction boundary mismatches the germline segment, possibly from a read error. The chain uses TRBV4-2 and TRBJ2-3, with 7 bases that match TRBD2. Germline V gene lookup returns CDR1 LGHNA and CDR2 YNFKEQ. CDR3 length: 16 residues. CDR3 coding DNA: TGTGCCAGCATCCAGGCACTAGCGATCGACACATATACGCAGTATTTT. Protein product: CASIQALAIDTYTQYF.

With regard to this clonotype: The junction departs from the called germline gene at one end, perhaps through a read error. J is TRBJ1-6 and V is TRBV4-3; D is perhaps TRBD1 (5 bases). This CDR3 is built from 17 residues. Germline CDR1 reads LGHNA; CDR2 reads YSLEER. The DNA for the CDR3 is TGCGCCAGCAGCCAAAGGAGGGGTGGACAAGCGAATTCACTCCTCCACTTT. It encodes CASSQRRGGQANSLLHF.

Only one count was recorded for this clonotype. A junction boundary mismatches the germline segment, possibly from a read error. The DNA for the CDR3 is TGCGCCAGCAGCGCAAGCCGGGAGGATACACAGTGTTTT. Encoded protein: CASSASREDTQCF. The J gene is TRBJ2-3, the V gene TRBV4-3; 7 nucleotides agree with TRBD2. The CDR3 runs 13 residues. Germline values: CDR1 LGHNA, CDR2 YSLEER.

In the case of this clonotype: A single base separates this from a much larger clone, so it may be a read error. CDR3 amino acids: CIVVVPGHKNTEAFF. The CDR3 region has the DNA TGCATCGTTGTCGTACCGGGACACAAGAACACTGAAGCTTTCTTT. The chain couples TRBV29-1 to TRBJ1-1; TRBD1 might be the D (6 bases). Germline lookup yields CDR1 SQVTM and CDR2 ANQGSEA. The CDR3 covers 15 residues.

Comments on this clonotype: At one of its ends the junction is not consistent with the germline gene, which may arise from a read error. The chain joins TRBV11-3 to TRBJ2-7, with unresolved D. The CDR3 contains 14 residues. Germline values: CDR1 SGHNT, CDR2 YENEEA. The CDR3 reads CARSLGRNSYEQYF. Here the CDR3 DNA reads TGTGCCAGGAGCTTAGGACGGAACTCCTACGAGCAGTACTTC.

A remark on this clonotype: Since a much larger clone is just one base distant, this may be a read error. No conserved phenylalanine or tryptophan ends this CDR3, so it is likely a read error. The chain links TRBV6-5 to TRBJ2-1; 9 bases line up with TRBD1. This CDR3 region has 14 residues. Germline V gene sequence: CDR1 MNHEY, CDR2 SVGAGI. V trimming: 6 bases; J trimming: 10 bases; junction bases outside the gene matches: 10. The CDR3 DNA sequence: TGTGCCAGCAGCCCCCGGGACAGGGTTTGGGAGCAGTTCTCC. Translated, it gives CASSPRDRVWEQFS.

This clonotype was detected once. At one boundary the junction diverges from the germline segment, which might be a read error. The chain uses TRBV4-1 and TRBJ2-1, with 12 nucleotides matching TRBD1. The CDR3 contains 15 residues. From germline, CDR1 is MGHRA and CDR2 YSYEKL. Here the CDR3 reads CAISQVGTGGDEQFF. As DNA, the CDR3 is TGCGCCATCAGCCAAGTCGGGACAGGGGGCGATGAGCAGTTCTTC.

Points on this clonotype: Because it lacks the conserved phenylalanine or tryptophan at the end, this CDR3 is likely a read error. The rearrangement joins TRBV6-5 to TRBJ2-2; D is perhaps TRBD1 or TRBD2 (5 bases each). The V gene's germline CDR1 is MNHEY and CDR2 SVGAGI. V lost 0 bases and J 2 bases, leaving 13 bases between the germline ends. This CDR3 spans 17 amino acids. The CDR3 nucleotides read TGTGCCAGCAGTTACTCGTATGAGGGGTTCAACACCGGGGAGCTGTTTTTG. Translating it yields CASSYSYEGFNTGELFL.

On this clonotype: This may be a read error, as it is one base from a much larger clone. The chain employs TRBV7-9 and TRBJ2-5, with 8 nucleotides matching TRBD1. The CDR3 extends over 15 amino acids. The germline CDR1 and CDR2 sequences are SEHNR and FQNEAQ (reference sequence). In DNA, the CDR3 is TGTGCCAGCAACTTAGCAGGACAGGGTCTAGAGACCCAGTACTTC. It encodes CASNLAGQGLETQYF. The full variable domain, rest sourced from reference TRBV7-9 and TRBJ2-5, is DTGVSQNPRHKITKRGQNVTFRCDPISEHNRLYWYRQTLGQGPEFLTYFQNEAQLEKSRLLSDRFSAERPKGSFSTLEIQRTEQGDSAMYLCASNLAGQGLETQYFGPGTRLLVL.

In regard to this clonotype: Compared with germline, one end of the junction differs, possibly owing to a read error. The chain combines TRBV10-2 with TRBJ1-2; weak D call: TRBD1 (6 bases). Germline assignment: CDR1 WSHSY and CDR2 SAAADI. The CDR3 spans 11 residues. Here the CDR3 reads CASNTGNGYTF. The DNA of the CDR3 is TGTGCCAGCAATACAGGGAATGGCTACACTTTC.

In regard to this clonotype: A much larger clone differs by one base, so this may be a read error. The rearrangement uses TRBV12-3 or TRBV12-4 and TRBJ1-1; 8 nucleotides line up with TRBD1. J gave up 12 bases and V 5 bases, and 8 bases lay outside the gene matches. This CDR3 comprises 12 residues. This CDR3 is CASSRTGSESFF. CDR3 coding DNA: TGTGCCAGCAGTCGGACAGGGTCGGAATCTTTCTTT.

Of note for this clonotype: The CDR3 ends on some other residue instead of the conserved phenylalanine or tryptophan, so this is likely a read error. V gene TRBV11-3 combines with J gene TRBJ2-7; 8 nucleotides line up with TRBD1. CDR1 and CDR2 (germline): SGHNT, YENEEA. The CDR3 has 15 amino acids. The CDR3 reads CASSLDRKTGVEQYL. The CDR3 region has the DNA TGTGCCAGTAGCTTAGATCGGAAGACAGGGGTCGAGCAGTACCTC.

A remark on this clonotype: An end of the junction does not agree with germline; a read error may underlie this. The chain employs TRBV6-1 and TRBJ1-2; the D gene is possibly TRBD1 (6 bases). There are 14 residues in the CDR3. CDR1 is MNHNS, CDR2 SASEGT, per germline. CDR3 sequence (DNA): TGTGTCAGCGGCAAGGGGGTAGAATACTATGGCTACACCTTC. Translating it yields CVSGKGVEYYGYTF.